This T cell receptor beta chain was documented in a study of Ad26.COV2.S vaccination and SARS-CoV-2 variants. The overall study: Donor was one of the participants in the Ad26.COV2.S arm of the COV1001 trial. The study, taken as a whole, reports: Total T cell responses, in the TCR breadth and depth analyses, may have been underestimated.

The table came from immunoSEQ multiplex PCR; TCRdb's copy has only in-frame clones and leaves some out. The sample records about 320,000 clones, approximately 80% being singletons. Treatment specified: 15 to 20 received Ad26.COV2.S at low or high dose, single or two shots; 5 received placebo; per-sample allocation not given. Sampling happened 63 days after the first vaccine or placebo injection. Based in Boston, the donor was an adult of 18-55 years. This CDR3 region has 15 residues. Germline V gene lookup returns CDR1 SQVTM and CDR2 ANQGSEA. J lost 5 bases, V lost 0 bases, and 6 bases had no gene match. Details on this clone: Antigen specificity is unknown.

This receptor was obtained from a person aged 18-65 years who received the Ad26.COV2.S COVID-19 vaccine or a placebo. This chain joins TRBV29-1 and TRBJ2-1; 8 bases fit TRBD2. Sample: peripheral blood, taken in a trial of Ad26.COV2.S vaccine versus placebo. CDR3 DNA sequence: TGCAGCGTTGAAGAGGTAGCGGGGCCCGACAATGAGCAGTTCTTC. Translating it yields CSVEEVAGPDNEQFF.